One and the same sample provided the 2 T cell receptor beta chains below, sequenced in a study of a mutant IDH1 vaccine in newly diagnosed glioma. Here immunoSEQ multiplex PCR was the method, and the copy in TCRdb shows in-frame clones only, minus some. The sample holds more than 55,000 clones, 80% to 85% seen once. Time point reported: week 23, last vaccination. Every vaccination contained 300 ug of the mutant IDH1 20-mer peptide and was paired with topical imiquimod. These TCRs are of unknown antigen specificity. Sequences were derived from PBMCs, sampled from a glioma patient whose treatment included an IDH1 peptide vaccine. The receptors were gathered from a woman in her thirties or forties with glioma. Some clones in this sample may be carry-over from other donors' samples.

DNA of the CDR3: TGCGCCAGCAGCCGGACGGGAGCGGGGCCAGATACGCAGTATTTT. Residues: CASSRTGAGPDTQYF. This chain joins TRBV4-3 and TRBJ2-3; 7 bases line up with TRBD2. Germline lookup yields CDR1 LGHNA and CDR2 YSLEER. Trimming at V came to 4 bases and at J to 4 bases, leaving 8 bases not matched to a gene. The CDR3 consists of 15 residues.

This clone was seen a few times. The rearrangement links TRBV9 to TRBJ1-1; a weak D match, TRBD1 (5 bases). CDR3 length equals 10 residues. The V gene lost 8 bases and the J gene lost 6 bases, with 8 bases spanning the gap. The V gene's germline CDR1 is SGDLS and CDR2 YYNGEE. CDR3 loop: CASGGAEAFF. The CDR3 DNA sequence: TGTGCCAGTGGGGGGGCTGAAGCTTTCTTT.